The rows below give T cell receptor beta chains drawn from one sample of a study of spatial heterogeneity in lung cancer. TCRdb re-derived calls from the 5' RACE reads in MiXCR, one entry per CDR3 protein. The table lists about 100,000 distinct CDR3 sequences, 4.4% of them singletons. Sequenced here: lung tumor tissue, sampled at surgery. Every receptor here comes from a male donor with early-stage non-small cell lung cancer. Each CDR3 is given with its conserved first and last residue. The order of the fields is clone size, D gene, V gene, J gene, CDR3 protein, CDR3 DNA. The D gene is left open where the match is weak. The size of a clone is reported for some rows only, either as once, few or many, or as a class for expanded clones.

clone_size: many
d_call: TRBD1
v_call: TRBV20-1
j_call: TRBJ1-5
cdr3_aa: CSAAPLGQAINQPQHF
cdr3_nt: TGCAGTGCCGCCCCATTAGGACAGGCGATCAATCAGCCCCAGCATTTT

clone_size: many
d_call: .
v_call: TRBV10-3
j_call: TRBJ1-4
cdr3_aa: CAISESRQLEGEKLFF
cdr3_nt: TGTGCCATCAGTGAGTCACGGCAGCTAGAGGGAGAAAAACTGTTTTTT

clone_size: few
d_call: .
v_call: TRBV18
j_call: TRBJ2-6
cdr3_aa: CASSPEYPFSGANVLTF
cdr3_nt: TGTGCCAGCTCACCAGAGTACCCGTTCTCTGGGGCCAACGTCCTGACTTTC

clone_size: many
d_call: TRBD1
v_call: TRBV28
j_call: TRBJ2-5
cdr3_aa: CASSSSGTGEETQYF
cdr3_nt: TGTGCCAGCAGTTCCTCCGGGACAGGGGAAGAGACCCAGTACTTC

clone_size: many
d_call: TRBD2
v_call: TRBV7-9
j_call: TRBJ2-1
cdr3_aa: CASMGRDASGRPNEQFF
cdr3_nt: TGTGCCAGCATGGGCAGGGATGCTAGCGGGAGGCCGAATGAGCAGTTCTTC

clone_size: few
d_call: .
v_call: TRBV6-2/TRBV6-3
j_call: TRBJ2-7
cdr3_aa: CASSYPVGEQYF
cdr3_nt: TGTGCCAGCAGTTACCCTGTGGGGGAGCAGTACTTC

clone_size: many
d_call: .
v_call: TRBV20-1
j_call: TRBJ2-7
cdr3_aa: CSARASHEQYF
cdr3_nt: TGCAGTGCTAGAGCCTCCCACGAGCAGTACTTC

clone_size: many
d_call: .
v_call: TRBV6-6
j_call: TRBJ2-1
cdr3_aa: CASSYELWGQHSGMFYNEQFF
cdr3_nt: TGTGCCAGCAGTTACGAGTTGTGGGGACAGCACAGCGGGATGTTTTACAATGAGCAGTTCTTC

clone_size: few
d_call: TRBD2
v_call: TRBV6-6
j_call: TRBJ2-1
cdr3_aa: CASSILAGVGNEQFF
cdr3_nt: TGTGCCAGCAGCATACTAGCGGGAGTTGGAAATGAGCAGTTCTTC

clone_size: many
d_call: TRBD1
v_call: TRBV5-1
j_call: TRBJ2-1
cdr3_aa: CASSSTGGHNEQFF
cdr3_nt: TGCGCCAGCAGCTCAACAGGGGGCCACAATGAGCAGTTCTTC

clone_size: many
d_call: TRBD2
v_call: TRBV28
j_call: TRBJ2-5
cdr3_aa: CASSERLAGPETQYF
cdr3_nt: TGTGCCAGCAGTGAACGGCTAGCGGGACCAGAGACCCAGTACTTC

clone_size: many
d_call: .
v_call: TRBV5-1
j_call: TRBJ2-5
cdr3_aa: CASSLSGQETQYF
cdr3_nt: TGCGCCAGCAGCTTGTCCGGACAAGAGACCCAGTACTTC

clone_size: .
d_call: TRBD1
v_call: TRBV20-1
j_call: TRBJ1-2
cdr3_aa: CSAPQGALGYTF
cdr3_nt: TGCAGTGCTCCTCAGGGGGCGCTTGGCTACACCTTC

clone_size: many
d_call: TRBD2
v_call: TRBV7-2
j_call: TRBJ2-1
cdr3_aa: CASSSNSGRYNEQFF
cdr3_nt: TGTGCCAGCAGCTCCAATAGCGGGAGATACAATGAGCAGTTCTTC

clone_size: many
d_call: TRBD1
v_call: TRBV14
j_call: TRBJ2-3
cdr3_aa: CASSRGQGGDTQYF
cdr3_nt: TGTGCCAGCAGCCGCGGACAGGGGGGAGATACGCAGTATTTT

clone_size: few
d_call: TRBD2
v_call: TRBV5-1
j_call: TRBJ2-5
cdr3_aa: CASSQRLAGSETQYF
cdr3_nt: TGCGCCAGCAGCCAGCGACTAGCGGGGTCAGAGACCCAGTACTTC

clone_size: few
d_call: .
v_call: TRBV28
j_call: TRBJ2-7
cdr3_aa: CASSLPPGGLLFTSYEQYF
cdr3_nt: TGTGCCAGCTCACTCCCTCCTGGGGGACTGCTCTTCACTTCCTACGAGCAGTACTTC

clone_size: many
d_call: .
v_call: TRBV4-1
j_call: TRBJ1-3
cdr3_aa: CASSQGVGEGAGNTIYF
cdr3_nt: TGCGCCAGCAGCCAAGGGGTAGGGGAGGGAGCTGGAAACACCATATATTTT

clone_size: many
d_call: .
v_call: TRBV28
j_call: TRBJ2-7
cdr3_aa: CATTQHYEQYF
cdr3_nt: TGTGCCACGACGCAGCACTACGAGCAGTACTTC

clone_size: many
d_call: .
v_call: TRBV12-3/TRBV12-4
j_call: TRBJ2-5
cdr3_aa: CASSRQKKETQYF
cdr3_nt: TGTGCCAGCAGCCGACAGAAAAAAGAGACCCAGTACTTC

clone_size: many
d_call: .
v_call: TRBV4-2
j_call: TRBJ2-2
cdr3_aa: CAGRGNTGELFF
cdr3_nt: TGTGCCGGAAGAGGGAACACCGGGGAGCTGTTTTTT

clone_size: many
d_call: .
v_call: TRBV20-1
j_call: TRBJ1-5
cdr3_aa: CSAILAGETRPQHF
cdr3_nt: TGCAGTGCTATTTTGGCGGGAGAGACTCGGCCCCAGCATTTT

clone_size: few
d_call: TRBD1
v_call: TRBV24-1
j_call: TRBJ2-3
cdr3_aa: CATRGQGADTQYF
cdr3_nt: TGTGCCACCAGGGGACAGGGAGCAGATACGCAGTATTTT

clone_size: many
d_call: TRBD2
v_call: TRBV29-1
j_call: TRBJ2-3
cdr3_aa: CSVRSASGEPDTQYF
cdr3_nt: TGCAGCGTGAGGTCGGCTAGCGGGGAACCAGATACGCAGTATTTT

clone_size: many
d_call: TRBD1
v_call: TRBV10-3
j_call: TRBJ1-5
cdr3_aa: CAIRKDRTGNQPQHF
cdr3_nt: TGTGCCATCAGAAAGGACAGGACGGGCAATCAGCCCCAGCATTTT

clone_size: many
d_call: .
v_call: TRBV18
j_call: TRBJ2-3
cdr3_aa: CASSTKIGHPTDTQYF
cdr3_nt: TGTGCCAGCTCAACCAAAATAGGCCACCCCACAGATACGCAGTATTTT

clone_size: many
d_call: .
v_call: TRBV6-5
j_call: TRBJ1-1
cdr3_aa: CASSYSTRGADTEAFF
cdr3_nt: TGTGCCAGCAGTTACTCGACGAGGGGGGCGGACACTGAAGCTTTCTTT

clone_size: few
d_call: TRBD1
v_call: TRBV5-1
j_call: TRBJ2-7
cdr3_aa: CASSLATGGEQYF
cdr3_nt: TGCGCCAGCAGCTTGGCGACAGGGGGCGAGCAGTACTTC

clone_size: many
d_call: .
v_call: TRBV6-6
j_call: TRBJ2-7
cdr3_aa: CASSYDGRNSYEQYF
cdr3_nt: TGTGCCAGCAGTTACGACGGGAGAAACTCCTACGAGCAGTACTTC

clone_size: large
d_call: TRBD1
v_call: TRBV7-9
j_call: TRBJ1-1
cdr3_aa: CASSRIGTGRLLAEAFF
cdr3_nt: TGTGCCAGCAGCCGCATCGGGACAGGGAGACTTTTGGCTGAAGCTTTCTTT

clone_size: few
d_call: .
v_call: TRBV7-2
j_call: TRBJ2-1
cdr3_aa: CASSRTATSYNEQFF
cdr3_nt: TGTGCCAGCAGCAGGACTGCGACCTCCTACAATGAGCAGTTCTTC

clone_size: few
d_call: .
v_call: TRBV7-2
j_call: TRBJ2-2
cdr3_aa: CASSLSLENTGELFF
cdr3_nt: TGTGCCAGCAGCTTGAGTTTGGAGAACACCGGGGAGCTGTTTTTT

clone_size: few
d_call: .
v_call: TRBV30
j_call: TRBJ2-2
cdr3_aa: CAWRRGGDANTGELFF
cdr3_nt: TGTGCCTGGAGACGCGGAGGGGACGCGAACACCGGGGAGCTGTTTTTT

clone_size: many
d_call: .
v_call: TRBV11-2
j_call: TRBJ2-1
cdr3_aa: CASSLSPGGSSYNEQFF
cdr3_nt: TGTGCCAGCAGCTTGTCCCCCGGCGGCAGCTCCTACAATGAGCAGTTCTTC

clone_size: many
d_call: .
v_call: TRBV6-1
j_call: TRBJ1-2
cdr3_aa: CASLQKLNYGYTF
cdr3_nt: TGTGCCAGCCTACAAAAATTGAACTATGGCTACACCTTC

clone_size: many
d_call: .
v_call: TRBV2
j_call: TRBJ2-3
cdr3_aa: CASRSGSPWRADTDTQYF
cdr3_nt: TGTGCCAGCAGAAGTGGGTCCCCTTGGCGGGCGGACACAGATACGCAGTATTTT

clone_size: few
d_call: .
v_call: TRBV7-6
j_call: TRBJ2-1
cdr3_aa: CASSPRATTPTGQFF
cdr3_nt: TGTGCCAGCAGCCCCCGGGCCACAACTCCGACAGGGCAGTTCTTC

clone_size: many
d_call: .
v_call: TRBV7-9
j_call: TRBJ2-1
cdr3_aa: CASSFTGSPNNNEQFF
cdr3_nt: TGTGCCAGCAGCTTTACAGGGAGCCCTAACAACAATGAGCAGTTCTTC

clone_size: .
d_call: TRBD2
v_call: TRBV5-1
j_call: TRBJ2-7
cdr3_aa: CASNEREGLGYEQYF
cdr3_nt: TGCGCCAGCAATGAGCGGGAGGGCCTTGGATACGAGCAGTACTTC

clone_size: many
d_call: .
v_call: TRBV6-1
j_call: TRBJ1-5
cdr3_aa: CASSEARGDNQPQHF
cdr3_nt: TGTGCCAGCAGTGAAGCGCGCGGAGATAATCAGCCCCAGCATTTT

clone_size: few
d_call: .
v_call: TRBV11-2
j_call: TRBJ1-1
cdr3_aa: CASSLGVWRGTEAFF
cdr3_nt: TGTGCCAGCAGCTTGGGGGTGTGGCGCGGGACTGAAGCTTTCTTT

clone_size: many
d_call: .
v_call: TRBV12-3/TRBV12-4
j_call: TRBJ1-5
cdr3_aa: CASSTLSRRPQHF
cdr3_nt: TGTGCCAGCAGTACCCTTTCCAGGCGGCCCCAGCATTTT

clone_size: many
d_call: .
v_call: TRBV10-2
j_call: TRBJ2-2
cdr3_aa: CASSRAVRNTGELFF
cdr3_nt: TGCGCCAGCAGCAGGGCTGTACGGAACACCGGGGAGCTGTTTTTT

clone_size: once
d_call: TRBD2
v_call: TRBV12-3/TRBV12-4
j_call: TRBJ2-6
cdr3_aa: CASGRGSSGANVLTF
cdr3_nt: TGTGCCAGCGGGAGGGGATCCTCTGGGGCCAACGTCCTGACTTTC

clone_size: .
d_call: .
v_call: TRBV28
j_call: TRBJ1-1
cdr3_aa: CASSSAAGDEAFF
cdr3_nt: TGTGCCAGCAGTTCAGCGGCTGGAGATGAAGCTTTCTTT

clone_size: many
d_call: .
v_call: TRBV27
j_call: TRBJ1-5
cdr3_aa: CASSFYNQPQHF
cdr3_nt: TGTGCCAGCAGTTTTTACAATCAGCCCCAGCATTTT

clone_size: many
d_call: TRBD1
v_call: TRBV5-1
j_call: TRBJ2-7
cdr3_aa: CASSLRQGRSEQYF
cdr3_nt: TGCGCCAGCAGCTTGAGACAGGGAAGGTCAGAGCAGTACTTC

clone_size: many
d_call: .
v_call: TRBV5-1
j_call: TRBJ2-7
cdr3_aa: CASSLFPGLTTYEQYF
cdr3_nt: TGCGCCAGCAGCTTGTTCCCGGGACTTACTACTTACGAGCAGTACTTC

clone_size: many
d_call: .
v_call: TRBV12-3/TRBV12-4
j_call: TRBJ1-5
cdr3_aa: CASSLVDINQPQHF
cdr3_nt: TGTGCCAGCAGTTTAGTGGACATCAATCAGCCCCAGCATTTT

clone_size: many
d_call: TRBD1
v_call: TRBV28
j_call: TRBJ1-5
cdr3_aa: CASSRQGYQPQHF
cdr3_nt: TGTGCCAGCAGTCGACAGGGTTATCAGCCCCAGCATTTT

clone_size: few
d_call: .
v_call: TRBV27
j_call: TRBJ2-3
cdr3_aa: CASSLMRSTDTQYF
cdr3_nt: TGTGCCAGCAGTTTAATGCGGAGCACAGATACGCAGTATTTT

clone_size: many
d_call: .
v_call: TRBV6-5
j_call: TRBJ1-1
cdr3_aa: CASSPRANTEAFF
cdr3_nt: TGTGCCAGCAGCCCCCGGGCAAACACTGAAGCTTTCTTT

clone_size: many
d_call: TRBD2
v_call: TRBV28
j_call: TRBJ2-5
cdr3_aa: CASSPSRAVGGYQETQYF
cdr3_nt: TGTGCCAGCAGTCCGTCAAGGGCAGTCGGGGGGTACCAAGAGACCCAGTACTTC